These 2 T cell receptor beta chains came from one sample sequenced in a study of T cells after yellow fever vaccination. MiXCR, run by TCRdb on the 5' RACE reads, gives a single entry per CDR3 protein. The table includes about 550,000 distinct CDR3 sequences, 15% to 20% detected once. Sequenced here: PBMCs, sampled 15 days after the yellow fever booster vaccination. These receptors came from a young man who received the YFV17D yellow fever vaccine.

The chain couples TRBV5-1 to TRBJ2-1, with 13 bases lining up with TRBD2. V dropped 0 bases and J dropped 6; count of bases not matched to a gene: 3. In germline, CDR1 is SGHRS, CDR2 YFSETQ. The CDR3 sequence is 16 residues long. The CDR3 sequence: CASSLAGTSGVNEQFF. Here the CDR3 DNA reads TGCGCCAGCAGCTTGGCCGGGACTAGCGGGGTCAATGAGCAGTTCTTC.

This chain joins TRBV9 and TRBJ2-3, with 9 bases fitting TRBD2. Germline V lookup: CDR1 SGDLS, CDR2 YYNGEE. Trimming removed 4 bases from V and 4 bases from J; junction bases left unmatched: 16. This CDR3 is 18 amino acids long. The CDR3 DNA is TGTGCCAGCAGCCCCAGGAGGGCTAGCGGGATAATGTCAGATACGCAGTATTTT. Translating gives CASSPRRASGIMSDTQYF.